The 17 T cell receptor beta chains below were found in one sample sequenced in a study of PD-1 blockade in mismatch repair-deficient tumors. Assay: immunoSEQ multiplex PCR; the TCRdb copy retains only in-frame clones and omits some. The table includes about 110,000 clones, 70% to 80% detected once. The sample consisted of peripheral blood, taken 60 weeks after starting pembrolizumab. Receptors originate from an adult with mismatch repair-deficient cancer.

The J gene is TRBJ2-5, the V gene TRBV5-4; 7 nucleotides agree with TRBD1. CDR3 length: 13 amino acids. The V segment lost 3 bases and the J segment 4 bases; nucleotides outside the gene matches: 3. Germline CDR1 SGHNT, CDR2 YYREEE (reference sequence). CDR3 sequence (DNA): TGTGCCAGCAGCTCCGACAGGGTAGAGACCCAGTACTTC. Translation: CASSSDRVETQYF.

This clone showed up many times. The rearrangement uses TRBV5-4 and TRBJ2-3; a possible D gene is TRBD1 (5 bases). Trimming removed 3 bases at V and 6 bases at J, with 5 bases between. Germline values: CDR1 SGHNT, CDR2 YYREEE (reference sequence). This CDR3 has 11 residues. DNA for the CDR3: TGTGCCAGCAGCTACAGGGATACGCAGTATTTT. Residues: CASSYRDTQYF.

The table lists this clone with a count of one. The chain recombines TRBV6-1 with TRBJ2-1; D is ambiguous. This CDR3 is built from 15 residues. CDR1 is MNHNS, CDR2 SASEGT, per germline. V was cut by 0 bases and J by 1 base, with 7 bases left in between. DNA for the CDR3: TGTGCCAGCAGTGAAGCGGTAACGTCCTACAATGAGCAGTTCTTC. Translated: CASSEAVTSYNEQFF.

The genes are TRBV7-9 and TRBJ2-7; a weak D match, TRBD2 (6 bases). The germline CDR1 and CDR2 sequences are SEHNR and FQNEAQ (reference sequence). The CDR3 totals 15 residues. The germline V and J ends were trimmed by 1 base and 0 bases, with 10 bases remaining between them. The CDR3 DNA reads TGTGCCAGCAGCTTAGTAGGCGGGGCCTCCTACGAGCAGTACTTC. The encoded protein is CASSLVGGASYEQYF.

This clone showed up just once. The gene calls are TRBV19 and TRBJ2-2; TRBD2 might be the D (6 bases). The germline CDR1 and CDR2 sequences are LNHDA and SQIVND (reference sequence). The V end lost 5 bases, the J end lost 0 bases, and 13 bases lay between the germline ends. The CDR3 runs 16 residues. The DNA for the CDR3 is TGTGCCAGTAGTCTTCGGACTATCGCGAACACCGGGGAGCTGTTTTTT. Translating gives CASSLRTIANTGELFF.

The V and J genes are TRBV11-2 and TRBJ1-2; 9 bases agree with TRBD1. With V trimmed by 1 base and J by 4 bases, 1 base remained unmatched. The germline gives CDR1 SGHAT, CDR2 FQNNGV. The CDR3 runs to 14 residues. The CDR3 region is CASSLGTGAYGYTF. DNA of the CDR3: TGTGCCAGCAGCTTAGGGACAGGGGCCTATGGCTACACCTTC.

This sequence joins TRBV6-5 and TRBJ2-2; D is unresolved. With 6 bases removed from V and 5 bases from J, the gap between germline ends came to 10 bases. This CDR3 has 13 residues. The germline CDR1 and CDR2 sequences are MNHEY and SVGAGI. DNA for the CDR3: TGTGCCAGCAGAATTTTATTTACCGGGGAGCTGTTTTTT. The encoded protein is CASRILFTGELFF.

The chain combines TRBV11-3 with TRBJ1-3; 7 bases map to TRBD1. Unmatched junction bases numbered 6, after V lost 5 bases and J lost 2 bases. Germline CDR1 reads SGHNT; CDR2 reads YENEEA. There are 15 residues in the CDR3. CDR3 sequence (DNA): TGTGCCAGCAGCCTTACAGGGGTACCTGGAAACACCATATATTTT. Encoded protein: CASSLTGVPGNTIYF.

This clone showed up just once. The chain links TRBV4-2 to TRBJ1-2; D remains unclear. Trimming pared 3 bases from V and 1 base from J, leaving 9 bases between. CDR1 is LGHNA and CDR2 is YNFKEQ in the germline V gene. CDR3 length: 14 residues. CDR3 sequence: CASSQRTGNYGYTF. DNA of the CDR3: TGTGCCAGCAGCCAGAGGACGGGTAACTATGGCTACACCTTC.

V is TRBV19 and J is TRBJ1-2; unclear D gene. With 3 bases removed from V and 4 bases from J, the gap between germline ends came to 15 bases. Germline loops: CDR1 LNHDA, CDR2 SQIVND (reference sequence). CDR3 length equals 15 residues. CDR3 amino acids: CASSIRHQDLYGYTF. The CDR3 DNA reads as TGTGCCAGTAGTATCCGACATCAAGACCTCTATGGCTACACCTTC. Full variable domain (rest looked up from reference TRBV19 and TRBJ1-2): DGGITQSPKYLFRKEGQNVTLSCEQNLNHDAMYWYRQDPGQGLRLIYYSQIVNDFQKGDIAEGYSVSREKKESFPLTVTSAQKNPTAFYLCASSIRHQDLYGYTFGSGTRLTVV.

The J gene is TRBJ2-6, the V gene TRBV7-3; no clear D. This CDR3 contains 13 residues. Germline V gives CDR1 SGHTA, CDR2 FQGTGA. Trimming pared 5 bases from V and 3 bases from J, leaving 5 bases between. The CDR3 protein is CASSRIGANVLTF. The CDR3 DNA sequence: TGTGCCAGCAGCCGCATTGGGGCCAACGTCCTGACTTTC.

The chain joins TRBV11-2 to TRBJ2-7; possible D gene TRBD2, 6 bases. The germline gives CDR1 SGHAT, CDR2 FQNNGV. Trimming took off 4 bases at V and 4 bases at J, with 17 bases between the two ends. There are 15 residues in the CDR3. The CDR3 sequence is CASSSTRQVLYEQYF. As DNA, the CDR3 is TGTGCCAGCAGCTCGACTAGGCAGGTCCTGTACGAGCAGTACTTC.

The chain links TRBV27 to TRBJ1-5; no clear D. The CDR3 runs to 13 residues. V lost 8 bases to trimming and J lost 3 bases, with 11 bases between them. Germline V gene sequence: CDR1 MNHEY, CDR2 SMNVEV (reference sequence). In DNA, the CDR3 is TGTGCCAGCCGCAAAGAACTCAATCAGCCCCAGCATTTT. Amino acids: CASRKELNQPQHF.

This clone appeared once. The V call is TRBV7-8, the J call TRBJ1-2, with D unclear. Germline assignment: CDR1 SGHVS and CDR2 FQNEAQ. The germline V and J ends were trimmed by 5 bases and 5 bases, with 9 bases remaining between them. The CDR3 has 12 amino acids. The CDR3 DNA is TGTGCCAGCAGCCGCGGGAATTATGGCTACACCTTC. This gives the protein CASSRGNYGYTF.

This clone came up once. This chain connects TRBV13 to TRBJ2-7, with 9 bases matching TRBD2. V lost 5 bases and J lost 0; bases outside the gene matches: 11. The V gene's germline CDR1 is PRHDT and CDR2 FYEKMQ (reference sequence). The CDR3 length is 17 residues. DNA of the CDR3: TGTGCCAGCAGCCGAGATGACCTAGCGGGACACTCCTACGAGCAGTACTTC. As protein: CASSRDDLAGHSYEQYF.

The V call is TRBV2, the J call TRBJ1-1; no definite D call. Trimming took off 5 bases at V and 1 base at J, with 11 bases between the two ends. In germline, CDR1 is SNHLY, CDR2 FYNNEI. This CDR3 spans 14 amino acids. The CDR3 region has the DNA TGTGCCAGCAGTAGCTTTACAAGGAACACTGAAGCTTTCTTT. Translation gives CASSSFTRNTEAFF.

The genes are TRBV4-1 and TRBJ1-4; D gene ambiguous. Germline-derived CDR1 and CDR2 are MGHRA and YSYEKL. The V end was cut by 1 base, the J end by 3 bases, with 9 bases between. CDR3 length equals 15 residues. DNA for the CDR3: TGCGCCAGCAGCCAAGTTAACAGAGCTAATGAAAAACTGTTTTTT. This encodes CASSQVNRANEKLFF.